This TCR beta chain was captured in a study of OX40 agonist ivuxolimab in advanced cancers. As for the study in general: Patients were over 65% male with ages roughly 20 to 85, mean about 54.

Germline values: CDR1 MDHEN, CDR2 SYDVKM. V lost 4 bases to trimming and J lost 1 base, with 11 bases between them. CDR3 length equals 15 residues. This clone was observed a single time. TCRdb's copy holds only in-frame clones and misses some; the assay was immunoSEQ multiplex PCR. Of around 100,000 clones listed, approximately 90% are singletons. The origin of this receptor is an adult with an advanced solid tumor such as melanoma, head and neck, liver or kidney cancer. This specimen was CD4+ or CD8+ T cells sorted from blood, taken in a trial of the OX40 agonist ivuxolimab. This chain links TRBV28 with TRBJ1-5; no definite D call. Written as DNA, the CDR3 is TGTGCCAGCAGTTCGGCGGGGATCAGCAATCAGCCCCAGCATTTT. It codes for CASSSAGISNQPQHF.